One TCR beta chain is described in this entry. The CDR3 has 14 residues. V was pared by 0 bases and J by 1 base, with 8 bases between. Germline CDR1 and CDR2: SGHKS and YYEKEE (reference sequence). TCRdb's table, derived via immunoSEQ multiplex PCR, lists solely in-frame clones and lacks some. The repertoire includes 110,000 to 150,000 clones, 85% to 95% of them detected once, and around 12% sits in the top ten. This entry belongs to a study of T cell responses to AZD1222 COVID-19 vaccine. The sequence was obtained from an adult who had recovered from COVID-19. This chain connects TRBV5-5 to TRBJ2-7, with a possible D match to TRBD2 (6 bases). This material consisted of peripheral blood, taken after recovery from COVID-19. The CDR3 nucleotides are TGTGCCAGCAGCTTGGTACGGGGGTCCTACGAGCAGTACTTC. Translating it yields CASSLVRGSYEQYF.